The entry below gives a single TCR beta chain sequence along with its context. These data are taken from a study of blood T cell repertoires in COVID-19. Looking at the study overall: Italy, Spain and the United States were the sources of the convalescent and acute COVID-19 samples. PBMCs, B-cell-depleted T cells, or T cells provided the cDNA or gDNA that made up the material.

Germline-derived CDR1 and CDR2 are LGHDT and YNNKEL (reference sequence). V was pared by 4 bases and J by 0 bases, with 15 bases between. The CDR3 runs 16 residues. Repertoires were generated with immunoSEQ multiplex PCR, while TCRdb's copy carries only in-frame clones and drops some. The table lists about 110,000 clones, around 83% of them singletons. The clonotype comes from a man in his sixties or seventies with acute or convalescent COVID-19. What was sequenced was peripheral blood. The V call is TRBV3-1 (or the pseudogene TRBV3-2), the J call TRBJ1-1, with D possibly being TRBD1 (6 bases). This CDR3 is CASSLHRDTMNTEAFF. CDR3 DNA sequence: TGTGCCAGCAGCCTCCACCGGGACACCATGAACACTGAAGCTTTCTTT.